This T cell receptor (beta chain) derives from a study of cytomegalovirus exposure and HLA in healthy donors. Looking at the study overall: Within an early data release were tens of millions of unique TCRs drawn from HLA-typed donors.

Findings and limits, study-wide: Researchers catalogued some 160 TCR beta chains as cytomegalovirus-associated. In an earlier analysis, in around 590 donors, most V segments appeared productive either ~87% or ~30% of the time. The authors later found TCR association rates varying by HLA locus, with DRB1 most and HLA-C fewest.

As concerns this clone: Antigen unknown.

Primers: 60 Vbeta forward and 13 Jbeta reverse. Libraries were prepared by immunoSEQ multiplex PCR; TCRdb keeps only in-frame clonotypes and omits some of them. The sample holds 150,000 to 200,000 clones, around four fifths seen once. The CDR3 runs to 15 residues. V lost 0 bases and J lost 4; bases outside the gene matches: 2. CDR1 SGHTA and CDR2 FQGNSA come from the germline V gene. The TCR originated in a female donor in good health and CMV-seronegative. Sample: PBMCs. This chain joins TRBV7-2 and TRBJ2-7; 11 bases fit TRBD2. The CDR3 sequence is CASSLATSGKYEQYF. CDR3 coding DNA: TGTGCCAGCAGCTTAGCGACTAGCGGGAAATACGAGCAGTACTTC.